Listed below are T cell receptor beta chains from one sample, sequenced in a study of radiation and T cells in renal cell carcinoma. Libraries were prepared by immunoSEQ multiplex PCR; TCRdb keeps only in-frame clonotypes and omits some of them. The sample has over 85,000 clones, 65% to 85% seen once. The sample was blood, taken from a patient whose treatment included radiotherapy and nephrectomy. These receptors were obtained from a man in his sixties with renal cell carcinoma. Each CDR3 is given with its conserved first and last residue. Each record gives: D gene, clone size, V gene, J gene, CDR3 DNA, CDR3 protein. D genes are given only for firm matches. The size field is filled for only some rows; it gives once, few, many or a size class.

TRBD1	NA	TRBV5-6	TRBJ2-7	TGTGCCAGCAGCTTTGGACAGGGGGCTGGGGAGCAGTACTTC	CASSFGQGAGEQYF
NA	NA	TRBV7-8	TRBJ1-2	TGTGCCAGCAGCCGCCGAATAGCTCCTTCTAACTATGGCTACACCTTC	CASSRRIAPSNYGYTF
NA	NA	TRBV18	TRBJ2-1	TGTGCCAGCTCACCACCTAGCGGAGGGTTCTACAATGAGCAGTTCTTC	CASSPPSGGFYNEQFF
NA	NA	TRBV28	TRBJ2-7	TGTGCCAGCATCCCGGCGGTGCCGGGCGACTACGAGCAGTACTTC	CASIPAVPGDYEQYF
NA	once	TRBV27	TRBJ2-5	TGTGCCACCTCGTTAGGGGAGACCCAGTACTTC	CATSLGETQYF
NA	NA	TRBV28	TRBJ2-7	TGTGCCAGCAGTAAGTGGCCCAGGGGTAGGAGTGACTACGAGCAGTACTTC	CASSKWPRGRSDYEQYF
NA	NA	TRBV19	TRBJ1-2	TGTGCCAGTAACCTGCCGGGACTCAGAAACTATGGCTACACCTTC	CASNLPGLRNYGYTF
NA	NA	TRBV4-1	TRBJ2-3	TGCGCCAGCAGCCCAACAGGTGGGATCTTCACAGATACGCAGTATTTT	CASSPTGGIFTDTQYF
TRBD2	few	TRBV27	TRBJ2-7	TGTGCCAGCAGGGAAGCGGGAGCTCATACCTACGAGCAGTACTTC	CASREAGAHTYEQYF
NA	NA	TRBV11-3	TRBJ2-2	TGTGCCAGCAGCTTACACGGAGACACCGGGGAGCTGTTTTTT	CASSLHGDTGELFF
NA	NA	TRBV6-4	TRBJ2-1	TGTGCCAGCAGTACCGGGTGGACCTCGAGTGAGCAGTTCTTC	CASSTGWTSSEQFF
NA	NA	TRBV19	TRBJ1-2	TGTGCCAGTAGTATAACTACAGACTCTAACTATGGCTACACCTTC	CASSITTDSNYGYTF
TRBD2	NA	TRBV7-9	TRBJ2-3	TGTGCCAGCAGCTTCAGCGGGAGTGGCACAGATACGCAGTATTTT	CASSFSGSGTDTQYF
NA	NA	TRBV6-5	TRBJ1-5	TGTGCCAGCAGCAAAGGGGGGGAATGGAATCAGCCCCAGCATTTT	CASSKGGEWNQPQHF
NA	few	TRBV9	TRBJ1-3	TGTGCCAGCAGCGTAGGCAGGGCTGGAAACACCATATATTTT	CASSVGRAGNTIYF
NA	once	TRBV5-5	TRBJ2-2	TGTGCCAGCAGCTACAGGGTCGGGGCAAACACCGGGGAGCTGTTTTTT	CASSYRVGANTGELFF
NA	NA	TRBV11-2	TRBJ1-3	TGTGCCAGCAGCTTCTTAATGCAGTACTCTGGAAACACCATATATTTT	CASSFLMQYSGNTIYF
NA	NA	TRBV28	TRBJ1-1	TGTGCCAGCAGTTCCCGGGGGGGACTGCTGAACACTGAAGCTTTCTTT	CASSSRGGLLNTEAFF
TRBD2	NA	TRBV14	TRBJ2-1	TGTGCCAGCAGGCCGACTAGCGGGATGGGCAATGAGCAGTTCTTC	CASRPTSGMGNEQFF
NA	NA	TRBV18	TRBJ2-7	TGTGCCAGCTCGTGGAACACGAATTACGAGCAGTACTTC	CASSWNTNYEQYF
TRBD2	NA	TRBV27	TRBJ2-7	TGTGCCAGCAGCCGCCGAGGAGTAGCGGGAGATCCCTACGAGCAGTACTTC	CASSRRGVAGDPYEQYF
TRBD2	NA	TRBV2	TRBJ2-5	TGTGCCAGCAGTGAAAGTCCTAGCGGGTCCCCAGAGACCCAGTACTTC	CASSESPSGSPETQYF
TRBD2	many	TRBV7-9	TRBJ2-7	TGTGCCAGCAGCTCATCAACTCTAGCGGGAGAGTCCTACGAGCAGTACTTC	CASSSSTLAGESYEQYF
NA	NA	TRBV14	TRBJ2-3	TGTGCCAGCAGCCAAGGGACCTCCAAGATCACAGATACGCAGTATTTT	CASSQGTSKITDTQYF
NA	NA	TRBV18	TRBJ2-2	TGTGCCAGCTCACCTCCCCCCGGACGGAACACCGGGGAGCTGTTTTTT	CASSPPPGRNTGELFF
NA	NA	TRBV12-1	TRBJ2-7	TGTGCCAGCAGCTTCCGATGGGGCGACGAGCAGTACTTC	CASSFRWGDEQYF
NA	NA	TRBV16	TRBJ2-7	TGTGCCAGCAGCCAATCGTTAGACAACTCCTACGAGCAGTACTTC	CASSQSLDNSYEQYF
TRBD1	NA	TRBV7-2	TRBJ2-7	TGTGCCAGCAGCTACGAGGGACAGCTCCCCCCCTACGAGCAGTACTTC	CASSYEGQLPPYEQYF
NA	NA	TRBV7-8	TRBJ2-7	TGTGCCAGCAGCTTGGGGGCCACCTACGAGCAGTACTTC	CASSLGATYEQYF
NA	once	TRBV10-3	TRBJ2-7	TGTGCCATCAGAGGTACAGGGCAATCCTACGAGCAGTACTTC	CAIRGTGQSYEQYF
NA	NA	TRBV5-6	TRBJ1-1	TGTGCCAGCAGCCCCACGAGGAGGGTGTTTGACACTGAAGCTTTCTTT	CASSPTRRVFDTEAFF
TRBD2	NA	TRBV7-2	TRBJ2-7	TGTGCCAGCATTTCTTTCCTCAAAGGGGCTAGCGGAGCCTACGAGCAGTACTTT	CASISFLKGASGAYEQYF